The 2 T cell receptor beta chains presented below share a single source sample, sequenced in a study of blood T cell repertoires in COVID-19. Method: immunoSEQ multiplex PCR; TCRdb's copy keeps in-frame clones and lacks some. The table shows roughly 140,000 clones, with around 87% occurring only once. Input material: peripheral blood. These receptors were collected from a woman aged 60-75 years with active or convalescent COVID-19.

Regarding this clone: The junction departs from germline at one end; a sequencing error may be responsible. The chain has TRBV7-8 and TRBJ2-3; TRBD2 matches at 8 bases. The CDR3 length is 16 residues. The V gene's germline CDR1 is SGHVS and CDR2 FQNEAQ. The CDR3 DNA is TGTGCCAGCCGCTTCGTCGGGGGGGGGTGGACAGATACGCAGTATTTT. Protein: CASRFVGGGWTDTQYF.

The chain carries TRBV10-3 and TRBJ2-4; D remains ambiguous. Germline V gives CDR1 ENHRY, CDR2 SYGVKD. The CDR3 has 13 residues. The V gene lost 0 bases and the J gene lost 5 bases, with 5 bases spanning the gap. The CDR3 DNA reads as TGTGCCATCAGTGAGTCGGAGCAAAACATTCAGTACTTC. This translates into CAISESEQNIQYF.